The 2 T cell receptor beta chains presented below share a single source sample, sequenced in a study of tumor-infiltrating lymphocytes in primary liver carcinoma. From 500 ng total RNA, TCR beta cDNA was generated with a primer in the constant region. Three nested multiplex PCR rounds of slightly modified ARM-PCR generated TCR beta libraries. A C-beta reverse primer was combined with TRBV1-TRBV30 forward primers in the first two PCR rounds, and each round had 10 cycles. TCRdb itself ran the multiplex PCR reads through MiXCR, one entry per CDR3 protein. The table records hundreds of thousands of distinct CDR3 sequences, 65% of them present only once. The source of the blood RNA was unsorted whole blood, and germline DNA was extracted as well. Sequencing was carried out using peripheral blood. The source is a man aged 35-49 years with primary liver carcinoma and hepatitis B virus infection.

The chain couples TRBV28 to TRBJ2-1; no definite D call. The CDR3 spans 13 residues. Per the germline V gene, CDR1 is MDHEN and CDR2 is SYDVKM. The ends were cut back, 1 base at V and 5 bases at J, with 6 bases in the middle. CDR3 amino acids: CASSLSTDNEQFF. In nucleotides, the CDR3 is TGTGCCAGCAGTTTATCTACGGACAATGAGCAGTTCTTC.

The CDR3 DNA reads TGTGCCAGAAGCCGCGGACAGGGGGAGTACAATGAGCAGTTCTTC. Its translation is CARSRGQGEYNEQFF. The chain carries TRBV5-3 and TRBJ2-1; 10 bases match TRBD1. TRBV5-3 is given ORF status, its function remaining uncertain. V dropped 4 bases and J dropped 4; count of bases not matched to a gene: 5. This CDR3 is built from 15 residues.